The clone carrying this T cell receptor beta chain showed up just once. The germline V gene has CDR1 SGHRS and CDR2 YFSETQ. CDR3 size: 12 residues. With 1 base removed from V and 5 bases from J, the gap between germline ends came to 7 bases. The sample comes from a study of blood T cell repertoires in COVID-19. Overall study: Nucleic acid was either cDNA or gDNA, and it came from T cells, B-cell-depleted T cells, or PBMCs.

Authors' methods: Reference gene primer amplification gave nucleated cell count estimates. Clones were sequenced by immunoSEQ multiplex PCR, and TCRdb holds only the in-frame ones, with some missing. V, J and clone size were drawn from that table, and D and trimming were deduced from the DNA. The sample holds 95,000 to 150,000 clones, about 82% seen once. The source is a man aged 55 to 70 with active or convalescent COVID-19. This chain uses TRBV5-1 with TRBJ2-7; D is undetermined. Sequences were obtained from peripheral blood. CDR3 region: CASSLIFNEQYF. For the CDR3, the DNA is TGCGCCAGCAGCTTGATTTTCAACGAGCAGTACTTC.